The rows below give T cell receptor beta chains drawn from one sample of a study of blood T cell repertoires in COVID-19. The method was immunoSEQ multiplex PCR; TCRdb's version includes in-frame clones alone and lacks a portion of them. Of 90,000 to 140,000 clones listed, about 85% are singletons. Sequenced input: peripheral blood. Every receptor here comes from a man aged 50 or older with acute or convalescent COVID-19. Each CDR3 is given with its conserved first and last residue. D genes are given only for firm matches. Only part of the rows carry a size: once, few, many, or a class if the clone is expanded.

size	D	V	J	DNA	CDR3
.	.	TRBV3-1/TRBV3-2	TRBJ2-7	TGTGCCAGCAGCCAAGTAAGTGGGGCGGCAAGCTACGAGCAGTACTTC	CASSQVSGAASYEQYF
few	TRBD1	TRBV28	TRBJ1-5	TGTGCCAGCAGTTATGGGACAGGCGATAATCAGCCCCAGCATTTT	CASSYGTGDNQPQHF
.	.	TRBV11-3	TRBJ1-1	TGTGCCAGCAGCTCGTCCCGGAACACTGAAGCTTTCTTT	CASSSSRNTEAFF
.	TRBD1	TRBV29-1	TRBJ1-1	TGCAGCGTCCGAGACAGGGACACTGAAGCTTTCTTT	CSVRDRDTEAFF
.	.	TRBV10-3	TRBJ1-2	TGTGCCAGCTCGCCCGACTACGACTATGGCTACACCTTC	CASSPDYDYGYTF
.	TRBD1	TRBV7-9	TRBJ2-3	TGTGCCAGCAGCTTTCAGGGGGCGGGCACAGATACGCAGTATTTT	CASSFQGAGTDTQYF
few	TRBD2	TRBV9	TRBJ2-7	TGTGCCAGCAGCGTTAGCGGGGGGGCCATCAACGAGCAGTACTTC	CASSVSGGAINEQYF
.	.	TRBV12-3/TRBV12-4	TRBJ1-6	TGTGCCAGCAGTTTACTTCAGGGCTCACCCCTCCACTTT	CASSLLQGSPLHF
.	.	TRBV5-1	TRBJ2-2	TGCGCCAGCAGCATAAGTCGGGATTACGGGGAGCTGTTTTTT	CASSISRDYGELFF
.	TRBD1	TRBV28	TRBJ2-7	TGTGCCAGCAGTTTGGCCGGGACAGGGGTTAACGAGCAGTACTTC	CASSLAGTGVNEQYF
.	TRBD2	TRBV6-4	TRBJ2-3	TGTGCCAGCAGTGCCCTAGCGGGGGGAAACACAGATACGCAGTATTTT	CASSALAGGNTDTQYF
.	TRBD1	TRBV29-1	TRBJ2-1	TGCAGCGTTGAGGTTGTGGGACAGGGGATTGGTGAGCAGTTCTTC	CSVEVVGQGIGEQFF
.	.	TRBV20-1	TRBJ1-1	TGCAGTGCTAGTAGGCGGCCCCCAGAGACTGAAGCTTTCTTT	CSASRRPPETEAFF
.	.	TRBV7-9	TRBJ2-2	TGTGCCAGCAGCCCCCCCCGCGGGGCCAACACCGGGGAGCTGTTTTTT	CASSPPRGANTGELFF
once	.	TRBV5-5	TRBJ2-3	TGTGCCAGCAGCTTGCCACTGGATACGCAGTATTTT	CASSLPLDTQYF
.	TRBD2	TRBV5-1	TRBJ2-1	TGCGCCAGCAGCCAACTAGCGGGGGGCGACTACAATGAGCAGTTCTTC	CASSQLAGGDYNEQFF